This T cell receptor (beta chain) derives from a study of T-cell reconstitution after alpha-beta-depleted transplantation in children. Germline V gives CDR1 LNHDA, CDR2 SQIVND (reference sequence). CDR3 length: 14 residues. V was pared by 5 bases and J by 6 bases, with 14 bases between. Unique molecular identifiers were used in preparing the TCRbeta library. TCRdb ran MiXCR on the PCR reads and lists one entry per CDR3 protein. There are about 610,000 distinct CDR3 sequences in the sample; 10% occur only once, and less than 4.5% lies in the top ten. The chain couples TRBV19 to TRBJ1-5; no reliable D call. The receptor comes from a human donor who donated a stem cell graft to a child with acute myeloid leukemia. The material sequenced was PBMCs from the stem cell graft donor, taken from the stem cell graft. The CDR3 loop is CASSVGGLSQPQHF. DNA for the CDR3: TGTGCCAGTAGTGTTGGAGGGCTCAGTCAGCCCCAGCATTTT.